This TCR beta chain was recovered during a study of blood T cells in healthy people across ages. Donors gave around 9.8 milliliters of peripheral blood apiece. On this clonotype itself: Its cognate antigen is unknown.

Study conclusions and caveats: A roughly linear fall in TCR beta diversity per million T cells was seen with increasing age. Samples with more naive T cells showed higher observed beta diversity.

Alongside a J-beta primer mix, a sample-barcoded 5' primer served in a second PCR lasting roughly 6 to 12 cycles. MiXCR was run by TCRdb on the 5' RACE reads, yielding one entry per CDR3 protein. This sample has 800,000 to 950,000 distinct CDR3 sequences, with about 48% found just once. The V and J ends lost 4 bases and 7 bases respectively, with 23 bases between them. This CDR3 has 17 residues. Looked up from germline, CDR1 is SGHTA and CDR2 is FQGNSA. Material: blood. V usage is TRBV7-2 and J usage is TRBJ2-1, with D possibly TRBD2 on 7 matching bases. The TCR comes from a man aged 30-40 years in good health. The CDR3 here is CASSSRGGLLPLNEQFF. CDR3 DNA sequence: TGTGCCAGCAGCTCCCGAGGGGGACTACTCCCTCTGAATGAGCAGTTCTTC.